This is a list of T cell receptor beta chains from one sample in a study of cytomegalovirus exposure and HLA in healthy donors. The method was immunoSEQ multiplex PCR; TCRdb's version includes in-frame clones alone and lacks a portion of them. This sample has roughly 180,000 clones, with 77% found just once. The source material was PBMCs. The receptors originated from a young man in good health and CMV-seronegative. The CDR3 runs from the conserved cysteine through the conserved F or W. The order of the fields is D gene, V gene, J gene, clone size, CDR3 DNA, CDR3 protein. D genes are given only for firm matches. Part of the rows lack a size; the others show once, few, many or a class for expanded clones.

-	TRBV25-1	TRBJ1-3	once	TGTGCCAGCCCCCGGCAGGGGGGAAACACCATATATTTT	CASPRQGGNTIYF
-	TRBV11-3	TRBJ2-2	-	TGTGCCAGCGCATACAGTGGCACCGGGGAGCTGTTTTTT	CASAYSGTGELFF
TRBD2	TRBV7-4	TRBJ2-1	few	TGTGCCGTGCTGAGCGGGAGGGAAGACAATGAGCAGTTCTTC	CAVLSGREDNEQFF
TRBD1	TRBV7-9	TRBJ1-5	-	TGTGCCAGCAGCTTAGGCAGGGGGGATCAGCCCCAGCATTTT	CASSLGRGDQPQHF
-	TRBV27	TRBJ2-5	-	TGTGCCAGCAGTTCCCCCAGTGGGGGGCAAGAGACCCAGTACTTC	CASSSPSGGQETQYF
-	TRBV6-1	TRBJ1-2	-	TGTGCCAGCAGTGTACAGCCTAACTATGGCTACACCTTC	CASSVQPNYGYTF
-	TRBV5-3	TRBJ1-6	-	TGTGCCAGAAGCCAACCCCCGGCGGGGTCGGAGAATTCACCCCTCCACTTT	CARSQPPAGSENSPLHF
TRBD2	TRBV4-3	TRBJ2-7	-	TGCGCCAGCAGCCAAGGGTTGGGGGGGAACGAGCAGTACTTC	CASSQGLGGNEQYF
-	TRBV5-1	TRBJ1-1	-	TGCGCCAGCAGCTTCCAGGCCCAGAACACTGAAGCTTTCTTT	CASSFQAQNTEAFF
TRBD1	TRBV28	TRBJ1-2	-	TGTGCCAGCAGTTTACGGGACAGGTTCCAGACGAGTACGGGCTACACCTTC	CASSLRDRFQTSTGYTF
-	TRBV30	TRBJ1-3	once	TGTGCCTGGAGCCGACAGCCCGGAGACACCATATATTTT	CAWSRQPGDTIYF
-	TRBV6-5	TRBJ1-1	once	TGTGCCAGCAGTTCGGACAGACTGAACACTGAAGCTTTCTTT	CASSSDRLNTEAFF
TRBD1	TRBV6-5	TRBJ2-7	-	TGTGCCAGCAGCCTTATGGGGGACAGGCCCTACGAGCAGTACTTC	CASSLMGDRPYEQYF
-	TRBV30	TRBJ1-2	-	TGTGCCTGGAGTTCGACACGATCAGGGTTGCAGGGCTACACCTTC	CAWSSTRSGLQGYTF
TRBD1	TRBV2	TRBJ2-1	-	TGTGCCAGCAGGGAAGGCTGGACAGGGCCCAGCGTTTTGTTCTTC	CASREGWTGPSVLFF
-	TRBV6-5	TRBJ1-2	-	TGTGCCAGCAGTTACTCGGCAGGAAACTATGGCTACACCTTC	CASSYSAGNYGYTF
TRBD1	TRBV9	TRBJ1-2	-	TGTGCCAGCAGTCGACAGGGGTTCTGGGGCTACACCTTC	CASSRQGFWGYTF
-	TRBV7-2	TRBJ1-5	-	TGTGCCAGCAGCACCCAGGGGTATCAGCCCCAGCATTTT	CASSTQGYQPQHF
-	TRBV6-6	TRBJ1-3	-	TGTGCCAGCAGTTACCCCCAGGGCGAAAAGGGAAACACCATATATTTT	CASSYPQGEKGNTIYF
-	TRBV7-2	TRBJ2-2	-	TGTGCCAGCAGCAACCGACGGGCGGGGCCCTCGAACACCGGGGAGCTGTTTTTT	CASSNRRAGPSNTGELFF
-	TRBV19	TRBJ1-6	-	TGTGCCAGTGGTTTGAGCTCCTATAATTCACCCCTCCACTTT	CASGLSSYNSPLHF
TRBD1	TRBV19	TRBJ1-3	-	TGTGCCAGTCGGGGCGGACAGGGCTCCGGAAACACCATATATTTT	CASRGGQGSGNTIYF
TRBD2	TRBV2	TRBJ2-7	-	TGTGCCAGCAATCTAGCGGGAGCCGGAGAGCAGTACTTC	CASNLAGAGEQYF
TRBD1	TRBV6-5	TRBJ2-2	-	TGTGCCAGCAGTTCGGACAGGCGCACCGGGGAGCTGTTTTTT	CASSSDRRTGELFF
TRBD1	TRBV27	TRBJ1-1	-	TGTGCCAGCAGTTTAGCGGGACAGGGCACTGAAGCTTTCTTT	CASSLAGQGTEAFF
-	TRBV20-1	TRBJ2-5	-	TGCAGTGCGGGCGGGAAAGAGACCCAGTACTTC	CSAGGKETQYF
TRBD1	TRBV5-1	TRBJ1-2	-	TGCGCCAGCAGCGGGGGACAGGTCGATGGCTACACCTTC	CASSGGQVDGYTF
TRBD2	TRBV5-1	TRBJ2-3	-	TGCGCCAGCAGCTTGGCGTCTAGCGGGAGGAACGACCAAACTAGCACAGATACGCAGTATTTT	CASSLASSGRNDQTSTDTQYF
TRBD2	TRBV25-1	TRBJ2-3	-	TGTGCCAGGACTAGCGGGGGGGCAGATACGCAGTATTTT	CARTSGGADTQYF
-	TRBV5-1	TRBJ1-2	once	TGCGCCAGCAGCCCACAACCACAGGGTGGTGGCTATGGCTACACCTTC	CASSPQPQGGGYGYTF
-	TRBV19	TRBJ1-5	-	TGTGCCAGTACCCCGACAGGATATCAGCCCCAGCATTTT	CASTPTGYQPQHF
TRBD2	TRBV7-8	TRBJ2-2	-	TGTGCCAGCAGCTTAGGACTAGCGGGGGGGCCCCCGACCGGGGAGCTGTTTTTT	CASSLGLAGGPPTGELFF
TRBD1	TRBV7-9	TRBJ2-7	-	TGTGCCAGCAGCCCCGGGACAGGAAGTTACGAGCAGTACTTC	CASSPGTGSYEQYF
TRBD1	TRBV6-5	TRBJ1-1	few	TGTGCCAGCAGAGCCCCGCTGACAGGGACGAAGGCTTTCTTT	CASRAPLTGTKAFF
TRBD2	TRBV2	TRBJ2-7	few	TGTGCCAGCAGTGGGGGAGCGGGGGGCCATTTGGACGAGCAGTACTTC	CASSGGAGGHLDEQYF
-	TRBV4-3	TRBJ2-7	-	TGCGCCAGCAGCCAAGTATGGCAGGGAACAACCTACGAGCAGTACTTC	CASSQVWQGTTYEQYF
-	TRBV5-8	TRBJ1-6	-	TGTGCCAGCAGCCTCACCCTGACAGGTTCCACACCTTCACCCCTCCACTTT	CASSLTLTGSTPSPLHF
-	TRBV10-3	TRBJ2-5	-	TGTGCCATCAGCCCGGACTCTCAAGAGACCCAGTACTTC	CAISPDSQETQYF
TRBD1	TRBV4-2	TRBJ1-4	-	TGTGCCAGCAGCCAAGCCGGGCAGGGGGATGAAAAACTGTTTTTT	CASSQAGQGDEKLFF
TRBD2	TRBV4-2	TRBJ2-7	-	TGTGCCAGCAGCCAACTACAAGATGGTGGGACTAGCTGCGCGCAGTACTTC	CASSQLQDGGTSCAQYF
-	TRBV12-5	TRBJ2-1	-	TGTGCTAGTGGTTTCGGGCAGGGGAAGTACAATGAGCAGTTCTTC	CASGFGQGKYNEQFF
TRBD1	TRBV9	TRBJ1-1	-	TGTGCCAGCAGCAAAACAGGGGAAACTGAAGCTTTCTTT	CASSKTGETEAFF
-	TRBV7-6	TRBJ2-5	few	TGTGCCAGCAGCTTAAGGGGGGGCCAACAAGAGACCCAGTACTTC	CASSLRGGQQETQYF
-	TRBV2	TRBJ2-3	-	TGTGCCAGCAGTCCGGGAACCTTTGGGACAGATACGCAGTATTTT	CASSPGTFGTDTQYF
TRBD2	TRBV28	TRBJ2-2	-	TGTGCCAGCAGGTCTAGCGGGAGGGGAGTCCCCGGGGAGCTGTTTTTT	CASRSSGRGVPGELFF
TRBD1	TRBV19	TRBJ1-2	-	TGTGCCAGTAATACCCTCGGTGGACAGGGGGATGGCTACACCTTC	CASNTLGGQGDGYTF
-	TRBV4-2	TRBJ1-2	-	TGTGCCAGCAGCCCCGGCGGAAACCTCTATGGCTACACCTTC	CASSPGGNLYGYTF
TRBD2	TRBV7-2	TRBJ2-2	-	TGTGCCAGCAGCTTATACTTCGGACTAGCGGGAGGAAACACCGGGGAGCTGTTTTTT	CASSLYFGLAGGNTGELFF
-	TRBV9	TRBJ2-3	-	TGTGCCAGCAGCGTAGCCAGGGTAGGGGATACGCAGTATTTT	CASSVARVGDTQYF